The rows below give T cell receptor beta chains drawn from one sample of a study of blood T cells in healthy people across ages. MiXCR, applied by TCRdb to the 5' RACE reads, yields one record per CDR3 protein. The sample lists hundreds of thousands of distinct CDR3 sequences; approximately 40% were seen once. The sequencing input was blood. These receptors were obtained from an elderly man in good health. Both conserved end residues are part of each CDR3. Fields, in order: V gene, CDR3 length, J gene, D gene, clone size, CDR3 DNA, CDR3 protein. A D gene is named only where the DNA matches it firmly. Expanded clones get a size class; other rows say once, few or many, or leave the size out.

TRBV7-2	12	TRBJ2-5	TRBD2	few	TGTGCCAGCAGCTGGGAGGGTAAGACCCAGTACTTC	CASSWEGKTQYF
TRBV24-1	15	TRBJ2-2	TRBD2	many	TGTGCCACCAGTGATGCCGGGACTAGAACCGGGGAGCTGTTTTTT	CATSDAGTRTGELFF
TRBV30	15	TRBJ2-6	TRBD2	.	TGTGCCTGGACCAGCGGGAGTTCCGGGGCCAACGTCCTGACTTTC	CAWTSGSSGANVLTF
TRBV4-2	17	TRBJ2-3	.	.	TGTGCCACCAGCCAAGATGGGGGAGGTAGCGGCACAGATACGCAGTATTTT	CATSQDGGGSGTDTQYF
TRBV9	15	TRBJ2-4	TRBD2	many	TGTGCCAGCAGCGTAACAGCGGGGGGTGAAAACATTCAGTACTTC	CASSVTAGGENIQYF
TRBV4-2	15	TRBJ2-7	.	few	TGTGCCAGCAGCCCTTGGGCCCCTGGGGCCAGCGAGCAGTACTTC	CASSPWAPGASEQYF
TRBV5-1	13	TRBJ2-1	.	once	TGCGCCAGCAGCCCGGAGGGAGTGAATGAGCAGTTCTTC	CASSPEGVNEQFF
TRBV29-1	11	TRBJ1-1	.	.	TGCAGCGTTGGATTGAACACTGAAGCTTTCTTT	CSVGLNTEAFF
TRBV12-3/TRBV12-4	15	TRBJ2-3	TRBD2	few	TGTGCCAGCAGGCCACTAGCGGGGGGTTTGGATACGCAGTATTTT	CASRPLAGGLDTQYF
TRBV11-2	15	TRBJ2-2	.	few	TGTGCCAGCAGCTTAGGCGCCGGAGTTGGCGGGGAGCTGTTTTTT	CASSLGAGVGGELFF
TRBV20-1	14	TRBJ2-1	.	.	TGCAGTGCAAAAAGCCCATCTGACTACAATGAGCAGTTCTTC	CSAKSPSDYNEQFF
TRBV16	14	TRBJ1-4	.	.	TGTGCCAGCAGCCAATCCGGCTACGGCGAAAAACTGTTTTTT	CASSQSGYGEKLFF
TRBV14	13	TRBJ1-1	.	.	TGTGCCAGCAGCCCCAGCATGAACACTGAAGCTTTCTTT	CASSPSMNTEAFF
TRBV7-2	15	TRBJ1-5	.	.	TGTGCCAGCAGCGGAAGGGGGGGCATATATCAGCCCCAGCATTTT	CASSGRGGIYQPQHF
TRBV7-6	15	TRBJ2-7	.	few	TGTGGCAGCAGCCCAAATGGTCCACGAACCTACGAGCAGTACTTC	CGSSPNGPRTYEQYF
TRBV11-2	14	TRBJ2-5	TRBD1	.	TGTGCCAGCAGCTACTCCGGGACAGGGGAGACCCAGTATTTC	CASSYSGTGETQYF
TRBV20-1	12	TRBJ2-5	.	few	TGCAGTGCCACCGAACAGGGCGAGACCCAGTACTTC	CSATEQGETQYF
TRBV20-1	13	TRBJ1-6	.	.	TGCGGTGCCGGAGGCTCCTATAATTCACCCCTCCACTTT	CGAGGSYNSPLHF
TRBV28	15	TRBJ2-7	.	many	TGTGCCAGCAGCACTCAGGATCGGGGCCTCTACGAGCAGTACTTC	CASSTQDRGLYEQYF
TRBV12-3/TRBV12-4	18	TRBJ1-6	TRBD1	few	TGTGCCAGCAGTTTAGGACAGGGGGTCATATCCTATAATTCACCCCTCCACTTT	CASSLGQGVISYNSPLHF
TRBV25-1	12	TRBJ1-6	.	few	TGTGCCAGCATGACAGCATATTCACCCCTCCACTTT	CASMTAYSPLHF
TRBV30	14	TRBJ1-5	.	.	TGTGCCTGGAGTGTCGACAGTTTCAATCAGCCCCAGCATTTT	CAWSVDSFNQPQHF
TRBV20-1	14	TRBJ1-5	.	.	TGCAGTGCTAGGGGTAGGGTTGGTACTCAGCCCCAGCATTTT	CSARGRVGTQPQHF
TRBV12-3/TRBV12-4	16	TRBJ2-1	TRBD2	.	TGTGCCAGCACCCGACCGCCCAGCGGGGTCTCCAATGAGCAGTTCTTC	CASTRPPSGVSNEQFF